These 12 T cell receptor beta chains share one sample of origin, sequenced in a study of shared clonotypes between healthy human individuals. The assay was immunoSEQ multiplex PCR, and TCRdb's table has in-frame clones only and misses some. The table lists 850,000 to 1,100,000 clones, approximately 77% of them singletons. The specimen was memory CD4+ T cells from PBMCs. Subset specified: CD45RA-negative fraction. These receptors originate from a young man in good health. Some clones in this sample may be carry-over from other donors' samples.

The CDR3 loop is CATSRLGGGYEQYF. CDR3 bases: TGTGCCACCTCCCGGTTAGGGGGCGGCTACGAGCAGTACTTC. This chain joins TRBV13 and TRBJ2-7, with TRBD1 identical over 7 bases. CDR3 length: 14 residues. In germline, CDR1 is PRHDT, CDR2 FYEKMQ (reference sequence). After removal of 10 bases from V and 3 bases from J, the junction contained 12 bases not matched to a gene.

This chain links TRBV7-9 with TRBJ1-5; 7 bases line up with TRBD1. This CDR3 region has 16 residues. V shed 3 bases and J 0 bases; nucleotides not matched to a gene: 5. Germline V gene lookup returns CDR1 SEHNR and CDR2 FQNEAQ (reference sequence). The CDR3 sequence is CASSFGQGGSNQPQHF. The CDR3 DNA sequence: TGTGCCAGCAGCTTTGGTCAGGGGGGTAGCAATCAGCCCCAGCATTTT.

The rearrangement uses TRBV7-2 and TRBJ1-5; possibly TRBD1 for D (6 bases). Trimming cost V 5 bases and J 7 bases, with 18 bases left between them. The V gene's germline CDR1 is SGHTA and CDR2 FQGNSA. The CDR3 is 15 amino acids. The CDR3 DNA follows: TGTGCCAGCAGCCGGGACATGGGAGGAAAGCAGCCCCAGCATTTT. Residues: CASSRDMGGKQPQHF.

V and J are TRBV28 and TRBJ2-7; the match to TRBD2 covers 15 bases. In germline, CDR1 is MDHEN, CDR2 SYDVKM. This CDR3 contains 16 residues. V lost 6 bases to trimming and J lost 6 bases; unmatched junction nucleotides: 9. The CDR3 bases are TGTGCCAGCAGCCTCCTGGGACTAGCGGGAGGTGGCGAGCAGTACTTC. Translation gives CASSLLGLAGGGEQYF.

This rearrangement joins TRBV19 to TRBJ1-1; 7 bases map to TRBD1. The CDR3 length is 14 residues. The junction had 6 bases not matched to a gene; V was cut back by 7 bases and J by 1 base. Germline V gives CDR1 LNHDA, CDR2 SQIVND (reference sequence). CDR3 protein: CASTPGQKNTEAFF. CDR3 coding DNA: TGTGCCAGTACTCCGGGACAGAAGAACACTGAAGCTTTCTTT.

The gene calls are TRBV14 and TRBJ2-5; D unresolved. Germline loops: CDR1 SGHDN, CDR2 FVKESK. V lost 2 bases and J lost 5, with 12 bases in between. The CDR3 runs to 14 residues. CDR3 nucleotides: TGTGCCAGCAGCCAAACGAGGCGCAGGGAGACCCAGTACTTC. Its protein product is CASSQTRRRETQYF.

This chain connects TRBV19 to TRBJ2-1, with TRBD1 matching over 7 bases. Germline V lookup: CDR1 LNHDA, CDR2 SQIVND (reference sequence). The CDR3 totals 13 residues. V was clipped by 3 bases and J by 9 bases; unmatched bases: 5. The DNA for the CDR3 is TGTGCCAGTAGTATCGACAGGGTGGGTGAGCAGTTCTTC. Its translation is CASSIDRVGEQFF.

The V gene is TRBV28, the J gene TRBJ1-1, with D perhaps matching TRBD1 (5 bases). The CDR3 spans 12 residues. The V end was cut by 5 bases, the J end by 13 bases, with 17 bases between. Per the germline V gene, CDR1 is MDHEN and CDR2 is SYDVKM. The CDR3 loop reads CASSPDSRRGFF. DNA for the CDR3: TGTGCCAGCAGTCCCGATTCTAGGAGGGGTTTCTTT.

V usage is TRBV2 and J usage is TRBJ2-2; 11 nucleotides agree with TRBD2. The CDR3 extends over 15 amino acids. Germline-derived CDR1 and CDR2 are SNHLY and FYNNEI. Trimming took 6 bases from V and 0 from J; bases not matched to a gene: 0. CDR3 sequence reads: CASRGLAANTGELFF. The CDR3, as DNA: TGTGCCAGCAGGGGACTAGCGGCGAACACCGGGGAGCTGTTTTTT.

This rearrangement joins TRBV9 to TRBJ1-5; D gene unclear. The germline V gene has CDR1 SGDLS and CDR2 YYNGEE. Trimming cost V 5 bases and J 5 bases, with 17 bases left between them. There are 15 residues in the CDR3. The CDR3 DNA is TGTGCCAGCAGTAGAGAGGCGGGGTTAGATCAGCCCCAGCATTTT. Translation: CASSREAGLDQPQHF.

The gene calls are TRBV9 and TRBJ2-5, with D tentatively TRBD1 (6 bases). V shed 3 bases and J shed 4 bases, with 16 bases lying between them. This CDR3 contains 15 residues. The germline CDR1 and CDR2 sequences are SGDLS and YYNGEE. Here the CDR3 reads CASSARGGRGETQYF. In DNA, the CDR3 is TGTGCCAGCAGCGCCAGGGGTGGTAGAGGAGAGACCCAGTACTTC.

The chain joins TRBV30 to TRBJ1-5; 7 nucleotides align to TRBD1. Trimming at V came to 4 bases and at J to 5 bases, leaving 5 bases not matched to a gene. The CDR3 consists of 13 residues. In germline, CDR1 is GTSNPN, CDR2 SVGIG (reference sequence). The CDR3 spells CAWNDRDDQPQHF. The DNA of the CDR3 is TGTGCCTGGAACGACAGGGATGATCAGCCCCAGCATTTT.